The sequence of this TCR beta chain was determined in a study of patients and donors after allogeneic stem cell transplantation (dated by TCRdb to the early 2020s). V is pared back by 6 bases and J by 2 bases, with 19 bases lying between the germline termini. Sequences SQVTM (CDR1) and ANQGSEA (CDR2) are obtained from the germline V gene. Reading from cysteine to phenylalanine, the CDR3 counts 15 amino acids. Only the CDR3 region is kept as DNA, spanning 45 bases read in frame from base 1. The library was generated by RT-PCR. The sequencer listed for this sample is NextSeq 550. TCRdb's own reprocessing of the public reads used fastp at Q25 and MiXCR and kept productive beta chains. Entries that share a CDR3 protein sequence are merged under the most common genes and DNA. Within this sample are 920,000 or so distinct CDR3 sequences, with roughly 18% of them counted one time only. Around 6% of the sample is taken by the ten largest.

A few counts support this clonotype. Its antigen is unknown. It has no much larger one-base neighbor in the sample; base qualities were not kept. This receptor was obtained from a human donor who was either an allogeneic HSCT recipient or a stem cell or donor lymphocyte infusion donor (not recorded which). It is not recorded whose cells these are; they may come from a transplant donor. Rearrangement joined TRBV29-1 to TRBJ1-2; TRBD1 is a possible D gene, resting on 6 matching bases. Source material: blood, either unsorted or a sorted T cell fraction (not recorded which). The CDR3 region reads CSVSRGQGKNYGYTF. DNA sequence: TGCAGCGTCTCCCGAGGGCAGGGGAAAAACTATGGCTACACCTTC.